These 31 T cell receptor beta chains share one sample of origin, sequenced in a study of blood T cell repertoires in COVID-19. Assay: immunoSEQ multiplex PCR; the TCRdb copy retains only in-frame clones and omits some. This sample has under 400,000 clones, with approximately 87% found just once. The specimen was PBMCs or T cells enriched from blood (not recorded which). These receptors were taken from a middle-aged man in a cohort exposed to, infected with or recovered from COVID-19 (not recorded which).

The V and J genes are TRBV11-2 and TRBJ2-3, with 9 bases aligning to TRBD2. From germline, CDR1 is SGHAT and CDR2 FQNNGV. Unmatched junction bases numbered 14, after V lost 5 bases and J lost 5 bases. CDR3 length equals 17 residues. The CDR3 coding sequence is TGTGCCAGCAGCCCGAGACTAGCGGCCACATCAGTAGATACGCAGTATTTT. Its translation is CASSPRLAATSVDTQYF.

The chain has TRBV30 and TRBJ2-5, with 11 bases lining up with TRBD2. The CDR3 sequence is 15 residues long. Germline CDR1 is GTSNPN and CDR2 is SVGIG (reference sequence). J lost 2 bases, V lost 2 bases, and 4 bases had no gene match. The CDR3 region is CAWSTGTSGQETQYF. The CDR3 region has the DNA TGTGCCTGGAGTACCGGGACTAGCGGACAAGAGACCCAGTACTTC.

The V gene is TRBV29-1, the J gene TRBJ2-7, with D possibly TRBD2 on 7 matching bases. The CDR3 is 12 amino acids. Trimming pared 4 bases from V and 4 bases from J, leaving 11 bases between. CDR1 is SQVTM and CDR2 is ANQGSEA in the germline V gene. CDR3 DNA sequence: TGCAGCGTTGGAGAGGGGGGGTACGAGCAGTACTTC. Protein product: CSVGEGGYEQYF.

The chain recombines TRBV6-5 with TRBJ2-7, with 11 bases matching TRBD2. CDR1 and CDR2 from the germline V gene are MNHEY and SVGAGI. The V gene end was trimmed by 0 bases and the J gene end by 3 bases; junction bases not matched to a gene: 1. The CDR3 totals 15 residues. The CDR3 nucleotides read TGTGCCAGCAGTTACTCGGGACTAGCGGTCTACGAGCAGTACTTC. Amino acid sequence: CASSYSGLAVYEQYF.

This clone was recorded once. The V and J genes are TRBV14 and TRBJ1-6; TRBD1 is a possible D gene (6 bases). V was cut by 1 base and J by 0 bases, with 16 bases left in between. Germline CDR1 SGHDN, CDR2 FVKESK. This CDR3 region has 19 residues. For the CDR3, the DNA is TGTGCCAGCAGCCAAGCGGAACAGGGCGGCCTCTCCTATAATTCACCCCTCCACTTT. This codes for CASSQAEQGGLSYNSPLHF.

The V gene is TRBV9, the J gene TRBJ2-3; a weak D match, TRBD2 (6 bases). The ends were cut back, 4 bases at V and 5 bases at J, with 11 bases in the middle. This CDR3 region has 13 residues. The germline CDR1 and CDR2 sequences are SGDLS and YYNGEE. Written as DNA, the CDR3 is TGTGCCAGCAGCTCTAGAGCGGGAGATACGCAGTATTTT. Translation gives CASSSRAGDTQYF.

This chain uses TRBV6-5 with TRBJ1-3; no firm D call. CDR1 MNHEY and CDR2 SVGAGI come from the germline V gene. There are 15 residues in the CDR3. V was trimmed by 3 bases and J by 0 bases, leaving 9 bases between them. The CDR3, as DNA: TGTGCCAGCAGTTATCCCCACGGCTCTGGAAACACCATATATTTT. Protein sequence: CASSYPHGSGNTIYF.

V gene TRBV3-1 (or the pseudogene TRBV3-2) combines with J gene TRBJ2-5; 7 positions agree with TRBD2. The germline V gene has CDR1 LGHDT and CDR2 YNNKEL (reference sequence). The V gene end was trimmed by 4 bases and the J gene end by 4 bases; junction bases not matched to a gene: 6. The CDR3 contains 14 residues. CDR3 sequence reads: CASSPGLVPETQYF. The CDR3 nucleotides read TGTGCCAGCAGCCCCGGACTAGTCCCAGAGACCCAGTACTTC.

The genes are TRBV6-5 and TRBJ1-1; D possibly corresponds to TRBD1 (6 bases). Germline values: CDR1 MNHEY, CDR2 SVGAGI. V was pared by 11 bases and J by 7 bases, with 14 bases between. This CDR3 region has 11 residues. The CDR3 loop reads CAGEQGDEAFF. Written as DNA, the CDR3 is TGTGCCGGGGAACAGGGAGATGAAGCTTTCTTT.

The chain is built from TRBV28 and TRBJ1-2; no clear D. The germline CDR1 and CDR2 sequences are MDHEN and SYDVKM. There are 13 residues in the CDR3. The V gene lost 3 bases and the J gene lost 4 bases, with 9 bases spanning the gap. The CDR3 reads CASSFSEFYGYTF. DNA for the CDR3: TGTGCCAGCAGTTTCTCAGAATTCTATGGCTACACCTTC.

CDR3 nucleotide sequence: TGCGCCAGCAGCTTCGGGGATGGTAATCAGCCCCAGCATTTT. This codes for CASSFGDGNQPQHF. The V call is TRBV5-1, the J call TRBJ1-5; no reliable D call. The ends were cut back, 2 bases at V and 4 bases at J, with 10 bases in the middle. In germline, CDR1 is SGHRS, CDR2 YFSETQ. CDR3 length: 14 residues.

J is TRBJ1-2 and V is TRBV5-5, with 10 bases identical to TRBD1. CDR3 size: 17 residues. Germline loops: CDR1 SGHKS, CDR2 YYEKEE (reference sequence). The V segment lost 0 bases and the J segment 6 bases; nucleotides outside the gene matches: 11. CDR3 nucleotides: TGTGCCAGCAGCTTGGCCCTAACCGGGACAGGGGTCGATGGCTACACCTTC. Translating gives CASSLALTGTGVDGYTF.

This chain links TRBV18 with TRBJ2-5, with D perhaps matching TRBD1 (6 bases). Germline CDR1 is KGHSH and CDR2 is LQKENI. V was shortened by 2 bases and J by 4 bases, with 8 bases between the two germline ends. The CDR3 spans 13 residues. CDR3: CASSPTGIETQYF. In DNA form, the CDR3 reads TGTGCCAGCTCACCAACAGGGATAGAGACCCAGTACTTC.

As for this clone: Other DNA sequences in this specimen translate into the identical CDR3. V usage is TRBV7-9 and J usage is TRBJ1-1, with 9 bases lining up with TRBD1. The CDR3 sequence is 15 residues long. Germline loops: CDR1 SEHNR, CDR2 FQNEAQ (reference sequence). The V segment lost 1 base and the J segment 2 bases; nucleotides outside the gene matches: 2. CDR3 DNA sequence: TGTGCCAGCAGCTTAGGGGACAGGGTTAACACTGAAGCTTTCTTT. It codes for CASSLGDRVNTEAFF.

The chain uses TRBV4-1 and TRBJ2-3; 9 bases are shared with TRBD1. CDR3 length: 16 amino acids. Trimming removed 5 bases from V and 3 bases from J; junction bases left unmatched: 9. Germline CDR1 MGHRA, CDR2 YSYEKL. CDR3 loop: CASSTQPGTGTDTQYF. The CDR3 DNA reads as TGCGCCAGCAGCACCCAACCCGGGACAGGGACAGATACGCAGTATTTT.

The chain is built from TRBV6-5 and TRBJ2-1; D is unclear. The CDR3 length is 12 residues. Germline V gene sequence: CDR1 MNHEY, CDR2 SVGAGI. The ends were cut back, 10 bases at V and 0 bases at J, with 7 bases in the middle. The CDR3, as DNA: TGTGCCACCTCGAGCTCCTACAATGAGCAGTTCTTC. Translating gives CATSSSYNEQFF.

The gene calls are TRBV5-5 and TRBJ2-3; 7 bases agree with TRBD2. With V trimmed by 4 bases and J by 5 bases, 7 bases remained unmatched. The CDR3 is 14 residues long. The germline gives CDR1 SGHKS, CDR2 YYEKEE (reference sequence). CDR3 in amino acids: CASSPGGIRDTQYF. DNA for the CDR3: TGTGCCAGCAGCCCGGGGGGAATAAGAGATACGCAGTATTTT.

Only one count was recorded for this clone. V is TRBV13 and J is TRBJ1-1; D is unclear. Germline CDR1 and CDR2: PRHDT and FYEKMQ (reference sequence). This CDR3 has 13 residues. The V and J ends lost 6 bases and 1 base respectively, with 9 bases between them. This chain's CDR3 is CASSPEGNTEAFF. CDR3 nucleotides: TGTGCCAGCAGTCCTGAGGGGAACACTGAAGCTTTCTTT. Using reference TRBV13 and TRBJ1-1 for the parts outside the CDR3, the full variable domain is AAGVIQSPRHLIKEKRETATLKCYPIPRHDTVYWYQQGPGQDPQFLISFYEKMQSDKGSIPDRFSAQQFSDYHSELNMSSLELGDSALYFCASSPEGNTEAFFGQGTRLTVV.

V usage is TRBV6-5 and J usage is TRBJ2-7; maybe TRBD1 (6 bases). The germline CDR1 and CDR2 sequences are MNHEY and SVGAGI. CDR3 length: 14 residues. The V end was cut by 7 bases, the J end by 6 bases, with 19 bases between. CDR3: CASNAGALGGEQYF. CDR3 DNA sequence: TGTGCCAGCAATGCAGGGGCTCTTGGGGGCGAGCAGTACTTC.

The chain combines TRBV6-5 with TRBJ2-7; 11 bases fit TRBD2. After removal of 7 bases from V and 1 base from J, the junction contained 6 bases not matched to a gene. The CDR3 runs 15 residues. Germline CDR1 reads MNHEY; CDR2 reads SVGAGI. CDR3 coding DNA: TGTGCCAGCACCCGGACTAGCGGGTATTCCTACGAGCAGTACTTC. It is translated as CASTRTSGYSYEQYF.

The rearrangement uses TRBV19 and TRBJ1-4, with TRBD1 as a possible D gene (5 bases). Per germline, CDR1 LNHDA and CDR2 SQIVND (reference sequence). V was trimmed by 5 bases and J by 10 bases, leaving 17 bases between them. The CDR3 totals 14 residues. In DNA, the CDR3 is TGTGCCAGTAGTGAAGGCGGACTCGGGGGAAAACTGTTTTTT. Its protein product is CASSEGGLGGKLFF.

This chain joins TRBV30 and TRBJ2-3; a weak D match, TRBD2 (5 bases). Trimming shortened V by 2 bases and J by 1 base, and 13 bases separated the two germline ends. Germline CDR1 is GTSNPN and CDR2 is SVGIG (reference sequence). The length of the CDR3 is 15 residues. The CDR3 spells CAWSRLRAGTDTQYF. CDR3 sequence (DNA): TGTGCCTGGAGTCGGTTGAGGGCCGGCACAGATACGCAGTATTTT.

The chain uses TRBV18 and TRBJ2-6, with TRBD1 matching 12 bases. V dropped 4 bases and J dropped 3; count of bases not matched to a gene: 4. The CDR3 has 17 amino acids. Germline V gene data show CDR1 as KGHSH and CDR2 as LQKENI. The CDR3 loop reads CASSRGTGGIGANVLTF. The CDR3 coding sequence is TGTGCCAGCTCACGCGGGACAGGGGGCATTGGGGCCAACGTCCTGACTTTC. Based on the CDR3 plus reference TRBV18 and TRBJ2-6, the full variable domain is NAGVMQNPRHLVRRRGQEARLRCSPMKGHSHVYWYRQLPEEGLKFMVYLQKENIIDESGMPKERFSAEFPKEGPSILRIQQVVRGDSAAYFCASSRGTGGIGANVLTFGAGSRLTVL.

The sample holds one count of this clone. The rearrangement links TRBV18 to TRBJ1-3; TRBD1 is a possible D gene (6 bases). Germline CDR1 reads KGHSH; CDR2 reads LQKENI. The CDR3 runs to 16 residues. V was clipped by 2 bases and J by 0 bases, with 11 bases between them. The CDR3 reads CASSPDGQISGNTIYF. The CDR3 DNA sequence: TGTGCCAGCTCACCAGATGGACAGATCTCTGGAAACACCATATATTTT.

The chain has TRBV4-1 and TRBJ2-5; D gene uncertain. The CDR3 contains 13 residues. The germline V gene encodes CDR1 MGHRA and CDR2 YSYEKL. V lost 4 bases and J 2 bases, leaving 8 bases between the germline ends. In DNA form, the CDR3 reads TGCGCCAGCAGCCCTTCTCCTCAAGAGACCCAGTACTTC. Protein product: CASSPSPQETQYF.

The chain is built from TRBV19 and TRBJ2-5; 9 bases align to TRBD1. The CDR3 has 15 residues. The J segment lost 4 bases and the V segment lost 5 bases, leaving 8 bases of the junction unmatched. Germline V CDR1 and CDR2: LNHDA, SQIVND (reference sequence). The DNA of the CDR3 is TGTGCCAGTAGTGGCGGGACAGGGATTGGAGAGACCCAGTACTTC. Translation gives CASSGGTGIGETQYF.

The rearrangement links TRBV6-2 or TRBV6-3 to TRBJ1-1, with D uncertain. Per the germline V gene, CDR1 is MNHEY and CDR2 is SVGEGT. This CDR3 region has 12 residues. Between the trimmed V and J ends, which lost 6 bases and 3 bases, there was a span of 8 bases. The CDR3 DNA sequence: TGTGCCAGCAGCCAAGAGTACACTGAAGCTTTCTTT. This sequence encodes CASSQEYTEAFF.

The rearrangement links TRBV19 to TRBJ1-1; 8 positions match TRBD1. CDR1 is LNHDA and CDR2 is SQIVND in the germline V gene (reference sequence). The V gene end was trimmed by 7 bases and the J gene end by 4 bases; junction bases not matched to a gene: 8. The CDR3 covers 14 residues. The CDR3 protein is CASMSRGLGTEAFF. The DNA of the CDR3 is TGTGCCAGTATGTCCAGGGGGCTTGGCACTGAAGCTTTCTTT.

The chain combines TRBV9 with TRBJ1-3, with 9 bases fitting TRBD1. This CDR3 is built from 18 residues. Germline V gene data show CDR1 as SGDLS and CDR2 as YYNGEE. The ends lost 2 bases at V and 1 base at J; junction bases unmatched: 10. The CDR3 bases are TGTGCCAGCAGCGTCTCACCGGGACAGGGAACTTCTGGAAACACCATATATTTT. Translation: CASSVSPGQGTSGNTIYF. Full variable domain (remainder filled in from reference TRBV9 and TRBJ1-3): DSGVTQTPKHLITATGQRVTLRCSPRSGDLSVYWYQQSLDQGLQFLIQYYNGEERAKGNILERFSAQQFPDLHSELNLSSLELGDSALYFCASSVSPGQGTSGNTIYFGEGSWLTVV.

This chain joins TRBV6-5 and TRBJ2-7, with 7 bases identical to TRBD2. CDR1 and CDR2 from the germline V gene are MNHEY and SVGAGI. J was trimmed by 0 bases and V by 7 bases; bases with no gene match: 6. The CDR3 is 14 amino acids. The CDR3 sequence: CASTDGRSSYEQYF. In DNA, the CDR3 is TGTGCCAGCACCGACGGGAGGAGCTCCTACGAGCAGTACTTC.

The chain combines TRBV19 with TRBJ2-3, with 7 bases matching TRBD1. V was clipped by 4 bases and J by 2 bases; unmatched bases: 6. Per germline, CDR1 LNHDA and CDR2 SQIVND (reference sequence). The CDR3 contains 15 residues. For the CDR3, the DNA is TGTGCCAGTAGTAAAAGGACAGGATACACAGATACGCAGTATTTT. It encodes CASSKRTGYTDTQYF. The full variable domain, in which reference TRBV19 and TRBJ2-3 provide the parts outside the CDR3, is DGGITQSPKYLFRKEGQNVTLSCEQNLNHDAMYWYRQDPGQGLRLIYYSQIVNDFQKGDIAEGYSVSREKKESFPLTVTSAQKNPTAFYLCASSKRTGYTDTQYFGPGTRLTVL.